This T cell receptor beta chain came from a study of T cell responses to AZD1222 COVID-19 vaccine. A word on this clone: Its specificity is not known.

The germline V and J ends were trimmed by 5 bases and 7 bases, with 15 bases remaining between them. Germline lookup yields CDR1 MNHEY and CDR2 SVGAGI. The CDR3 is made up of 14 amino acids. Profiling relied on immunoSEQ multiplex PCR, and the TCRdb table lists in-frame clones only, not all of them. Of 110,000 or so clones detected, about 85% appear once; the ten largest clones hold around 4.8%. Whole-study results and caveats: None of the repertoires were sampled until the peak T cell response had passed. Clonal diversity was possibly underestimated; the donors were predominantly white British and more often female. Just a handful of AZD1222 recipients tested seropositive at baseline.

The specimen comprised peripheral blood, sampled on day 0 of AZD1222 vaccination. This chain connects TRBV6-5 to TRBJ2-1; D perhaps matches TRBD1 (6 bases). This sequence originates from an adult in good health. Written as DNA, the CDR3 is TGTGCCAGCAGTAACCCAGGGGCGCGTAATGAGCAGTTCTTC. It codes for CASSNPGARNEQFF.